The 30 T cell receptor beta chains reported below all come from one sample, sequenced in a study of metastatic and nonmetastatic thyroid tumors. Every patient was untreated before thyroid surgery. TCRdb redid the clone calls on the PCR reads using MiXCR. The sample yields around 15,000 clones, around 16% seen once. The sequenced sample consisted of blood. These receptors were collected from a female donor with papillary thyroid cancer or a benign thyroid nodule (not recorded which). Some clones in this sample may be carry-over from other donors' samples.

This clone appeared many times. The chain links TRBV19 to TRBJ1-5; perhaps TRBD1 as D (6 bases). This CDR3 is built from 16 residues. The V gene's germline CDR1 is LNHDA and CDR2 SQIVND (reference sequence). V was cut by 0 bases and J by 3 bases, with 12 bases left in between. CDR3 loop: CASSIERGAPNQPQHF. The CDR3 DNA follows: TGTGCCAGTAGTATAGAAAGGGGGGCCCCCAATCAGCCCCAGCATTTT. Full variable domain (rest looked up from reference TRBV19 and TRBJ1-5): DGGITQSPKYLFRKEGQNVTLSCEQNLNHDAMYWYRQDPGQGLRLIYYSQIVNDFQKGDIAEGYSVSREKKESFPLTVTSAQKNPTAFYLCASSIERGAPNQPQHFGDGTRLSIL.

J is TRBJ2-7 and V is TRBV20-1, with D uncertain. V gave up 1 base and J gave up 0 bases, with 7 bases separating them. The CDR3 contains 13 residues. The germline CDR1 and CDR2 sequences are DFQATT and SNEGSKA (reference sequence). In DNA, the CDR3 is TGCAGTGCTAGAGCCCTTAGCTCCTACGAGCAGTACTTC. This sequence encodes CSARALSSYEQYF.

This clone was counted at least ten times. The chain links TRBV9 to TRBJ2-5, with 8 bases aligning to TRBD2. The length of the CDR3 is 15 residues. V gave up 2 bases and J gave up 4 bases; unmatched junction bases: 7. CDR1 and CDR2 from the germline V gene are SGDLS and YYNGEE. CDR3 loop: CASSVGAGATETQYF. The DNA of the CDR3 is TGTGCCAGCAGCGTTGGAGCGGGGGCCACAGAGACCCAGTACTTC.

This clone was seen repeatedly, ten times or more. The chain links TRBV2 to TRBJ2-3; a possible D gene is TRBD2 (6 bases). Germline V CDR1 and CDR2: SNHLY, FYNNEI. The CDR3 covers 14 residues. Deletions cut 7 bases from V and 0 bases from J, with 11 bases between. The CDR3 is CASNPGGSTDTQYF. The CDR3 nucleotides are TGTGCCAGCAACCCAGGAGGGAGCACAGATACGCAGTATTTT.

This clone was seen at least ten times. J is TRBJ2-5 and V is TRBV19; 8 positions agree with TRBD2. The CDR3 has 14 residues. The germline CDR1 and CDR2 sequences are LNHDA and SQIVND (reference sequence). V lost 2 bases and J lost 5; bases outside the gene matches: 4. CDR3 sequence: CASSISGRLETQYF. DNA for the CDR3: TGTGCCAGTAGTATAAGCGGGAGACTTGAGACCCAGTACTTC.

This clone ranks as medium-sized. At the DNA level, this CDR3 is encoded by other sequences in the same sample as well. The chain links TRBV6-2 or TRBV6-3 to TRBJ2-2; D is unclear. With 6 bases removed from V and 8 bases from J, the gap between germline ends came to 19 bases. The CDR3 has 15 residues. Germline CDR1 and CDR2: MNHEY and SVGEGT. The CDR3: CASRGPSFGSGELFF. CDR3 bases: TGTGCCAGCAGGGGCCCATCGTTCGGCTCAGGGGAGCTGTTTTTT.

This clone appeared many times. The chain uses TRBV3-1 and TRBJ2-7, with 8 bases identical to TRBD2. Germline loops: CDR1 LGHDT, CDR2 YNNKEL (reference sequence). The V gene end was trimmed by 4 bases and the J gene end by 4 bases; junction bases not matched to a gene: 9. The CDR3 has 15 residues. The CDR3 protein is CASSPLPGLVYEQYF. Written as DNA, the CDR3 is TGTGCCAGCAGCCCCCTTCCGGGACTAGTGTACGAGCAGTACTTC.

This sequence joins TRBV6-1 and TRBJ2-5; D unresolved. CDR3 length: 11 residues. V lost 6 bases and J lost 7, with 9 bases in between. Germline CDR1 reads MNHNS; CDR2 reads SASEGT. The CDR3 loop is CASSPAWTQYF. The DNA of the CDR3 is TGTGCCAGCAGCCCCGCTTGGACCCAGTACTTC.

The table lists this clone with many counts. This sequence joins TRBV18 and TRBJ1-3; tentative D call: TRBD1 (5 bases). Germline V gene sequence: CDR1 KGHSH, CDR2 LQKENI. Trimming took off 1 base at V and 0 bases at J, with 19 bases between the two ends. The CDR3 totals 19 residues. CDR3 region: CASSPQFGTDPFSGNTIYF. CDR3 sequence (DNA): TGTGCCAGCTCACCACAATTCGGGACCGACCCTTTCTCTGGAAACACCATATATTTT.

The CDR3 sequence: CASSTGTSGDQYF. CDR3 DNA: TGTGCCAGTAGTACCGGGACTAGCGGCGATCAGTACTTC. This rearrangement joins TRBV19 to TRBJ2-7, with 11 bases that match TRBD2. J gave up 10 bases and V 4 bases, and 6 bases lay outside the gene matches. Germline V CDR1 and CDR2: LNHDA, SQIVND (reference sequence). The CDR3 is 13 residues long.

Relative to its sample, this clone is medium-sized. The V and J genes are TRBV5-1 and TRBJ1-2; possible D gene TRBD1, 6 bases. The V and J ends lost 3 bases and 4 bases respectively, with 16 bases between them. Germline CDR1 is SGHRS and CDR2 is YFSETQ. The CDR3 is made up of 15 amino acids. The CDR3 bases are TGCGCCAGCAGCTCCCGGGGCAGGGGTCCCTATGGCTACACCTTC. Translation gives CASSSRGRGPYGYTF.

By share, this clone ranks as medium-sized (0.01 to 0.1%). This sequence joins TRBV28 and TRBJ2-6; TRBD2 is a possible D gene (5 bases). The germline V gene has CDR1 MDHEN and CDR2 SYDVKM. V shed 6 bases and J shed 0 bases, with 9 bases lying between them. The CDR3 is 15 residues long. As DNA, the CDR3 is TGTGCCAGCAGGCCCCGGGGCTCTGGGGCCAACGTCCTGACTTTC. Translating gives CASRPRGSGANVLTF.

This clone was counted at least ten times. The gene calls are TRBV7-6 and TRBJ1-1, with D maybe TRBD1 (5 bases). Trimming stripped 1 base from V and 9 bases from J, with 18 bases between. Germline lookup yields CDR1 SGHVS and CDR2 FNYEAQ. The CDR3 loop spans 15 amino acids. The CDR3 sequence: CASSLENGRGRQAFF. The CDR3 bases are TGTGCCAGCAGCTTAGAAAATGGGAGGGGAAGGCAAGCTTTCTTT.

This clone was seen many times. The V and J genes are TRBV3-1 and TRBJ2-3; D remains unclear. The CDR3 covers 10 residues. Trimming took 7 bases from V and 2 from J, leaving 1 base between them. Germline CDR1 reads LGHDT; CDR2 reads YNNKEL (reference sequence). The CDR3 protein is CASITDTQYF. The CDR3 DNA sequence: TGTGCCAGCATCACAGATACGCAGTATTTT.

This clone is medium-sized in the sample. V usage is TRBV28 and J usage is TRBJ1-5; D is uncertain. V lost 4 bases and J lost 11, with 12 bases in between. The CDR3 has 12 residues. Per germline, CDR1 MDHEN and CDR2 SYDVKM. The CDR3 nucleotides read TGTGCCAGCAGTTCAGGCGTTATGACCCAGCATTTT. Encoded protein: CASSSGVMTQHF.

The genes are TRBV12-3 or TRBV12-4 and TRBJ1-5; D gene uncertain. V dropped 3 bases and J dropped 6 bases, with 12 bases sitting between them. The CDR3 loop spans 14 amino acids. The CDR3 loop is CASSLVPGSQPQHF. The CDR3, as DNA: TGTGCCAGCAGTTTGGTTCCCGGGTCTCAGCCCCAGCATTTT.

This clone was detected ten times or more. This CDR3 is also generated by other DNA sequences in the sample. The chain is built from TRBV28 and TRBJ2-3; D might be TRBD1 (5 bases). V lost 11 bases, J lost 0 bases, and 15 bases lay in between. CDR1 is MDHEN, CDR2 SYDVKM, per germline. The CDR3 totals 14 residues. The CDR3 loop is CAVKRGLSTDTQYF. As DNA, the CDR3 is TGTGCCGTAAAAAGGGGCCTTAGCACAGATACGCAGTATTTT.

On this clone itself: Without the conserved terminal phenylalanine or tryptophan, this CDR3 likely stems from a read error. The CDR3 nucleotides are TGTGCCAGCAGCCTTGGAGGACAGCTCAATCAGCCCCAGCATATT. It encodes CASSLGGQLNQPQHI. This rearrangement joins TRBV6-2 or TRBV6-3 to TRBJ1-5; maybe TRBD1 (6 bases). The V end lost 6 bases, the J end lost 3 bases, and 15 bases lay between the germline ends. This CDR3 comprises 15 residues. Germline lookup yields CDR1 MNHEY and CDR2 SVGEGT.

Notes on this clone: Given a much more abundant clone one base away, this may be a read error. The same CDR3 can be traced to other DNA sequences in this sample. The chain combines TRBV11-3 with TRBJ2-5; D perhaps matches TRBD2 (5 bases). Germline CDR1 reads SGHNT; CDR2 reads YENEEA. The CDR3 is made up of 13 amino acids. The V gene lost 5 bases and the J gene lost 3 bases, with 10 bases spanning the gap. CDR3 protein: CASSRGLEETQYF. The CDR3 DNA reads TGTGCCAGCAGCCGCGGACTGGAAGAGACCCAGTACTTC.

This clone was detected ten times or more. This chain joins TRBV24-1 and TRBJ2-5; the match to TRBD1 covers 7 bases. V was clipped by 2 bases and J by 2 bases; unmatched bases: 1. The CDR3 loop spans 14 amino acids. Germline V gives CDR1 KGHDR, CDR2 SFDVKD. CDR3 residues: CATSDWDSQETQYF. The DNA of the CDR3 is TGTGCCACCAGTGATTGGGACAGTCAAGAGACCCAGTACTTC.

The CDR3 DNA sequence: TGTGCCAGCAGCCAAGCCCTTCAGGGCGAGCAGTACTTC. Translating it yields CASSQALQGEQYF. The chain recombines TRBV4-2 with TRBJ2-7; TRBD1 is a possible D gene (5 bases). The germline V and J ends were trimmed by 1 base and 6 bases, with 10 bases remaining between them. The CDR3 is 13 residues long. Germline CDR1 LGHNA, CDR2 YNFKEQ.

This clone was picked up many times. This chain joins TRBV29-1 and TRBJ2-7; maybe TRBD2 (5 bases). CDR1 and CDR2 from the germline V gene are SQVTM and ANQGSEA. The CDR3 consists of 14 residues. The V and J ends lost 6 bases and 7 bases respectively, with 22 bases between them. CDR3 bases: TGCAGCGTATCAACGGCGGGCGGCCCTGGTGAGCAGTACTTC. Translated: CSVSTAGGPGEQYF.

V gene TRBV7-2 combines with J gene TRBJ2-2, with 8 bases aligning to TRBD2. The CDR3 contains 13 residues. V trimming: 5 bases; J trimming: 6 bases; junction bases outside the gene matches: 2. Germline lookup yields CDR1 SGHTA and CDR2 FQGNSA. The CDR3 loop is CASSKGLAGELFF. In DNA, the CDR3 is TGTGCCAGCAGCAAGGGACTAGCCGGGGAGCTGTTTTTT.

This clone showed up many times. The V call is TRBV5-5, the J call TRBJ2-1, with unresolved D. The CDR3 spans 13 residues. The germline V and J ends were trimmed by 3 bases and 7 bases, with 11 bases remaining between them. The V gene's germline CDR1 is SGHKS and CDR2 YYEKEE (reference sequence). The CDR3 DNA reads TGTGCCAGCAGCTCCGCCGTAGGAAATGAGCAGTTCTTC. Translating it yields CASSSAVGNEQFF.

This clone was counted between two and nine times. This rearrangement joins TRBV6-6 to TRBJ2-7; D unresolved. Trimming stripped 3 bases from V and 4 bases from J, with 13 bases between. The CDR3 loop spans 14 amino acids. Germline V CDR1 and CDR2: MNHNY, SVGAGI (reference sequence). CDR3 in DNA: TGTGCCAGCAGTTATGTTGGACCCACATACGAGCAGTACTTC. Its translation: CASSYVGPTYEQYF.

This chain links TRBV11-2 with TRBJ2-7, with unresolved D. Germline V lookup: CDR1 SGHAT, CDR2 FQNNGV. V was pared by 0 bases and J by 0 bases, with 6 bases between. This CDR3 comprises 14 residues. DNA of the CDR3: TGTGCCAGCAGCTTAGAACATATCTCCTACGAGCAGTACTTC. Translated: CASSLEHISYEQYF.

In this sample, this clone turned up many times. The chain recombines TRBV19 with TRBJ2-7, with 12 bases matching TRBD2. CDR3 length: 19 residues. The V gene end was trimmed by 1 base and the J gene end by 0 bases; junction bases not matched to a gene: 10. Germline CDR1 is LNHDA and CDR2 is SQIVND (reference sequence). CDR3 loop: CASSIAAGLAGPNSYEQYF. The CDR3 nucleotides read TGTGCCAGTAGTATAGCCGCTGGACTAGCGGGGCCAAACTCCTACGAGCAGTACTTC.

This clone was seen ten or more times. One junction end does not reproduce the germline sequence, and a read error may be involved. The identical CDR3 is also encoded by other nucleotide sequences in the sample. V is TRBV12-3 or TRBV12-4 and J is TRBJ1-4, with D unresolved. The CDR3 length is 15 residues. As DNA, the CDR3 is TGTGTCAGCAGTTTCGCTGAGGCGACTAATGAAAAACTGTTTTTT. Its translation is CVSSFAEATNEKLFF.

This chain joins TRBV5-1 and TRBJ2-1, with TRBD1 matching over 10 bases. V shed 5 bases, J shed 6 bases, and the junction held 8 bases outside the gene matches. CDR1 and CDR2 from the germline V gene are SGHRS and YFSETQ. This CDR3 is built from 15 residues. CDR3 loop: CASSFGTGVRNEQFF. In DNA, the CDR3 is TGCGCCAGCAGTTTCGGGACAGGGGTGCGCAATGAGCAGTTCTTC.

This clone was detected ten times or more. Distinct nucleotide sequences in the sample also encode this CDR3. The rearrangement links TRBV15 to TRBJ2-1, with D perhaps TRBD2 (5 bases). The V gene's germline CDR1 is LNHNV and CDR2 YYDKDF (reference sequence). The CDR3 extends over 15 amino acids. Trimming left V 0 bases short and J 3 bases short, with 9 bases between. CDR3 DNA: TGTGCCACCAGCAGAGATGTGGGAGTCTACAATGAGCAGTTCTTC. Translated, it gives CATSRDVGVYNEQFF.